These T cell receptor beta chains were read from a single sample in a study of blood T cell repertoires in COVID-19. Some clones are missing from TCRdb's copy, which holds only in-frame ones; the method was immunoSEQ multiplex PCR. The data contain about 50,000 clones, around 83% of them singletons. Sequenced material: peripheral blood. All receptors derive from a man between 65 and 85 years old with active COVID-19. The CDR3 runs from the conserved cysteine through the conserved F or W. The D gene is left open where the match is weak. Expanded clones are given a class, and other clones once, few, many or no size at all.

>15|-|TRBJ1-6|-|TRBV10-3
CAISEGSSYNSPLHF
TGTGCCATCAGTGAGGGGAGCTCCTATAATTCACCCCTCCACTTT
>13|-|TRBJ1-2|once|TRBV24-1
CATSDGLSNGYTF
TGTGCCACCAGTGATGGTTTAAGCAATGGCTACACCTTC
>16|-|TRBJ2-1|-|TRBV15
CATSRGGSGDYNEQFF
TGTGCCACCAGCAGAGGAGGATCGGGGGACTACAATGAGCAGTTCTTC
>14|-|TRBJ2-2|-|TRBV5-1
CASSLWANTGELFF
TGCGCCAGCAGCCTCTGGGCCAACACCGGGGAGCTGTTTTTT
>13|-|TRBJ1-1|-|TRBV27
CASSLWASKEAFF
TGTGCCAGCAGTTTATGGGCTTCGAAGGAAGCTTTCTTT
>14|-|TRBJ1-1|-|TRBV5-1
CASSPGQPNTEAFF
TGCGCCAGCAGCCCCGGACAGCCGAACACTGAAGCTTTCTTT
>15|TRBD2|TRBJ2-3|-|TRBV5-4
CASSLLTGGADTQYF
TGTGCCAGCAGCTTGCTGACGGGGGGGGCAGATACGCAGTATTTT
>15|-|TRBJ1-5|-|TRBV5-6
CASSSYRVRNQPQHF
TGTGCCAGCAGCTCCTACAGGGTTCGAAATCAGCCCCAGCATTTT
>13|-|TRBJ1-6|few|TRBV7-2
CASSSLYNSPLHF
TGTGCCAGCAGCTCCCTCTATAATTCACCCCTCCACTTT
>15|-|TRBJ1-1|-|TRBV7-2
CASSPAPPRGTEAFF
TGTGCCAGCAGCCCAGCACCCCCCAGGGGAACTGAAGCTTTCTTT
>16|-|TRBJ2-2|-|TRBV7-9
CASSLARGKETGELFF
TGTGCCAGCAGCTTAGCGAGGGGGAAAGAGACCGGGGAGCTGTTTTTT
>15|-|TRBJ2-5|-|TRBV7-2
CASSLGSYRGETQYF
TGTGCCAGCAGCTTAGGCAGTTATCGGGGAGAGACCCAGTACTTC
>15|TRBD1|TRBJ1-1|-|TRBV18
CASSPSYNRGTEAFF
TGTGCCAGCTCACCCTCTTACAACAGGGGCACTGAAGCTTTCTTT
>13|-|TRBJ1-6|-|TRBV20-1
CSASDSNNWPLHF
TGCAGTGCTAGTGACAGTAATAATTGGCCCCTCCACTTT
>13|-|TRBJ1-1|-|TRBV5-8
CASSPDWDTEAFF
TGTGCCAGCAGCCCTGACTGGGACACTGAAGCTTTCTTT
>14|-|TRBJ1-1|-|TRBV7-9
CASSSMGAGTEAFF
TGTGCCAGCAGCTCTATGGGGGCCGGCACTGAAGCTTTCTTT
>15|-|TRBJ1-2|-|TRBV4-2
CASSQDSGGEVGYTF
TGTGCCAGCAGCCAAGATAGCGGGGGGGAAGTTGGCTACACCTTC
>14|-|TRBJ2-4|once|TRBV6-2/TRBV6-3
CASSYGQQGRIQYF
TGTGCCAGCAGTTACGGTCAGCAGGGCCGCATTCAGTACTTC
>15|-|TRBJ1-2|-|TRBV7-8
CASSLAGGLNYGYTF
TGTGCCAGCAGCTTAGCCGGGGGGCTTAACTATGGCTACACCTTC
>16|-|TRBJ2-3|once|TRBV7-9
CASSLRVGASTDTQYF
TGTGCCAGCAGCTTAAGGGTGGGGGCTAGCACAGATACGCAGTATTTT
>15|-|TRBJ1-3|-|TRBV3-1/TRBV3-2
CASSQGGGAGNTIYF
TGTGCCAGCAGCCAAGGGGGGGGCGCTGGAAACACCATATATTTT
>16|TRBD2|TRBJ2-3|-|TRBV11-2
CASSYFLAGEGDTQYF
TGTGCCAGCAGCTACTTCTTAGCGGGGGAGGGAGATACGCAGTATTTT
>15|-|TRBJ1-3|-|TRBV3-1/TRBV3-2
CASSQADSSGNTIYF
TGTGCCAGCAGCCAAGCCGACAGTTCTGGAAACACCATATATTTT
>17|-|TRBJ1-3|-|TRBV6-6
CASSRLSGGSSGNTIYF
TGTGCCAGCAGTCGTCTTTCTGGGGGGAGCTCTGGAAACACCATATATTTT
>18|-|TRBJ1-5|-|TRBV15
CATSRDLEQVRGNQPQHF
TGTGCCACCAGCAGAGATCTAGAACAGGTCAGAGGCAATCAGCCCCAGCATTTT
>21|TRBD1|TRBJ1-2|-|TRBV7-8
CASAIPLTPGTGAEVDYGYTF
TGTGCCAGCGCTATTCCTCTGACGCCCGGGACAGGAGCCGAGGTAGATTATGGCTACACCTTC
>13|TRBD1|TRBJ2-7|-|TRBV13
CASSWTGINEQYF
TGTGCCAGCAGCTGGACAGGAATAAACGAGCAGTACTTC
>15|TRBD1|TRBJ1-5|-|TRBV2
CASSFIDRANQPQHF
TGTGCCAGCAGCTTCATAGACAGGGCGAATCAGCCCCAGCATTTT
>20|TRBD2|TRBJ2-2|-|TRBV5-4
CASSSWTSGGRKSNTGELFF
TGTGCCAGCAGCTCCTGGACTAGCGGGGGCCGCAAATCAAACACCGGGGAGCTGTTTTTT
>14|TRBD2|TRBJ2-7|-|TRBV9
CASSGEAGGLAQYF
TGTGCCAGCAGCGGGGAGGCGGGGGGGTTGGCGCAGTACTTC
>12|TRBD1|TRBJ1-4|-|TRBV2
CASGQGNEKLFF
TGTGCCAGCGGACAGGGGAATGAAAAACTGTTTTTT
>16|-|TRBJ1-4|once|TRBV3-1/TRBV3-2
CASSLHLPGRGEKLFF
TGTGCCAGCAGCCTACACCTCCCAGGGCGTGGAGAAAAACTGTTTTTT
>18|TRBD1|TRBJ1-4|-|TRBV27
CASRDRGHGVSTNEKLFF
TGTGCCAGCAGGGACAGGGGGCACGGTGTTTCAACTAATGAAAAACTGTTTTTT
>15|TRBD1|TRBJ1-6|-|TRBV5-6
CASNRGQGANSPLHF
TGTGCCAGCAACCGCGGACAGGGTGCGAATTCACCCCTCCACTTT
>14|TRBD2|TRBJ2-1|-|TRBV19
CASTPGLVKSEQFF
TGTGCCAGTACTCCGGGACTAGTTAAGTCTGAGCAGTTCTTC
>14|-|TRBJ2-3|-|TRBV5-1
CASSSRTATDTQYF
TGCGCCAGCAGCTCTAGGACAGCCACAGATACGCAGTATTTT
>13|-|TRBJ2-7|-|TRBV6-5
CATLETAGYEQYF
TGTGCCACCCTCGAGACGGCAGGCTACGAGCAGTACTTC
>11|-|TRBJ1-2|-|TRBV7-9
CASSPGSGYTF
TGTGCCAGCAGCCCAGGCTCGGGCTACACCTTC